Listed below are T cell receptor beta chains from one sample, sequenced in a study of blood T cell repertoires in COVID-19. Profiled with immunoSEQ multiplex PCR; TCRdb holds only in-frame clones, not every one. The repertoire holds about 320,000 clones, with 85% as singletons. The sequenced material came from PBMCs or T cells enriched from blood (not recorded which). The receptors originated from a woman aged 25 to 39 who had been exposed to COVID-19. Each CDR3 is given with its conserved first and last residue. The D gene is left open where the match is weak. The size of a clone is reported for some rows only, either as once, few or many, or as a class for expanded clones.

>NA|TRBV30|NA|TRBJ1-1
CAWSGHSTFEAFF
TGTGCCTGGAGTGGCCACAGTACCTTTGAAGCTTTCTTT
>NA|TRBV29-1|NA|TRBJ2-1
CSVEYSRGQRFF
TGCAGCGTTGAATATTCCCGAGGACAGAGGTTCTTC
>NA|TRBV28|TRBD1|TRBJ1-6
CASSTGTGQNSPLHF
TGTGCCAGCTCCACGGGGACAGGTCAGAATTCACCCCTCCACTTT
>NA|TRBV14|TRBD1|TRBJ2-2
CASSRGTGATGELFF
TGTGCCAGCAGCCGCGGGACAGGGGCCACCGGGGAGCTGTTTTTT
>NA|TRBV27|TRBD2|TRBJ2-7
CASSPTAGLALSYEQYF
TGTGCCAGCAGTCCTACGGCGGGACTAGCGCTTTCCTACGAGCAGTACTTC
>few|TRBV18|TRBD1|TRBJ1-2
CASSPQGVNYGYTF
TGTGCCAGCTCACCCCAGGGGGTTAACTATGGCTACACCTTC
>NA|TRBV6-6|NA|TRBJ2-1
CASSYDRSSYNEQFF
TGTGCCAGCAGTTACGATAGGAGCTCCTACAATGAGCAGTTCTTC
>NA|TRBV9|TRBD1|TRBJ2-5
CASSARWDRDEKTQYF
TGTGCCAGCAGCGCCCGCTGGGACAGGGACGAGAAGACCCAGTACTTC
>NA|TRBV6-6|TRBD1|TRBJ2-3
CASSPGTGARSTDTQYF
TGTGCCAGCAGTCCCGGGACAGGGGCACGAAGCACAGATACGCAGTATTTT
>NA|TRBV30|NA|TRBJ2-5
CAWRLAERKETQYF
TGTGCCTGGAGACTAGCAGAAAGGAAAGAGACCCAGTACTTC
>once|TRBV30|NA|TRBJ1-3
CAWSVFGGTSGNTIYF
TGTGCCTGGAGTGTTTTCGGCGGGACCTCTGGAAACACCATATATTTT
>NA|TRBV19|NA|TRBJ2-6
CASSMQGAGANVLTF
TGTGCCAGTAGTATGCAGGGTGCTGGGGCCAACGTCCTGACTTTC
>NA|TRBV7-2|TRBD2|TRBJ2-5
CASSLVGGGAGETQYF
TGTGCCAGCAGCTTAGTTGGCGGGGGGGCCGGCGAGACCCAGTACTTC
>NA|TRBV7-8|NA|TRBJ1-2
CASSLTGYRGYTF
TGTGCCAGCAGCTTAACAGGGTATAGGGGCTACACCTTC
>NA|TRBV21-1|NA|TRBJ1-2
CASSKALINYGYTF
TGTGCCAGCAGCAAAGCGCTAATCAACTATGGCTACACCTTC
>NA|TRBV4-3|NA|TRBJ1-6
CASSQDSSYNSPLHF
TGCGCCAGCAGCCAAGACAGCTCCTATAATTCACCCCTCCACTTT
>NA|TRBV11-2|TRBD1|TRBJ2-5
CASSLDRGRETQYF
TGTGCCAGCAGCTTAGACAGGGGGAGAGAGACCCAGTACTTC
>NA|TRBV11-2|NA|TRBJ1-1
CASSLVFGGIAEAFF
TGTGCCAGCAGCTTAGTATTTGGGGGGATTGCTGAAGCTTTCTTT
>NA|TRBV19|NA|TRBJ2-7
CASSIPGEPYEQYF
TGTGCCAGTAGTATCCCGGGGGAACCCTACGAGCAGTACTTC
>NA|TRBV9|NA|TRBJ2-1
CASSVAGVNNNEQFF
TGTGCCAGCAGCGTAGCGGGGGTCAACAACAATGAGCAGTTCTTC
>once|TRBV6-5|NA|TRBJ2-7
CASSYSWREDDEQYF
TGTGCCAGCAGTTACTCCTGGAGGGAGGATGACGAGCAGTACTTC
>NA|TRBV9|NA|TRBJ2-6
CASSVHRAGANVLTF
TGTGCCAGCAGCGTTCACAGGGCTGGGGCCAACGTCCTGACTTTC
>NA|TRBV5-1|NA|TRBJ2-2
CASSLTGTGELFF
TGCGCCAGCAGCTTGACGGGTACCGGGGAGCTGTTTTTT
>once|TRBV2|NA|TRBJ1-5
CASRWGGNQPQHF
TGTGCCAGCCGTTGGGGAGGGAATCAGCCCCAGCATTTT
>NA|TRBV4-1|NA|TRBJ1-4
CATSLTTTNEKLFF
TGCGCCACATCTCTGACAACAACTAATGAAAAACTGTTTTTT
>NA|TRBV7-9|NA|TRBJ2-1
CASSLEVGGTRYNEQFF
TGTGCCAGCAGCTTAGAAGTGGGAGGGACAAGGTACAATGAGCAGTTCTTC
>NA|TRBV4-1|NA|TRBJ1-6
CASSVGGSYSPLHF
TGCGCCAGCAGTGTAGGGGGAAGTTATTCACCCCTCCACTTT
>NA|TRBV9|TRBD1|TRBJ1-2
CASSVDRGGYTF
TGTGCCAGCAGCGTCGACAGGGGAGGCTACACCTTC
>NA|TRBV2|NA|TRBJ2-3
CASSEGGRRTDTQYF
TGTGCCAGCAGTGAGGGGGGGCGCCGCACAGATACGCAGTATTTT
>NA|TRBV9|TRBD1|TRBJ1-1
CASSSGGQDTEAFF
TGTGCCAGCAGCTCAGGGGGACAGGACACTGAAGCTTTCTTT
>NA|TRBV10-2|NA|TRBJ2-5
CATGERETQYF
TGCGCCACCGGGGAGAGGGAGACCCAGTACTTC
>NA|TRBV6-5|TRBD2|TRBJ2-1
CATGMSGRANEQFF
TGTGCTACAGGCATGAGCGGGAGGGCCAATGAGCAGTTCTTC
>NA|TRBV7-2|NA|TRBJ2-7
CASSFEIPYEQYF
TGTGCCAGCAGCTTTGAGATTCCCTACGAGCAGTACTTC
>NA|TRBV19|NA|TRBJ1-4
CASSIPRVGEKLFF
TGTGCCAGTAGTATACCCAGGGTTGGAGAAAAACTGTTTTTT
>NA|TRBV11-3|NA|TRBJ2-1
CATSKGGGRINEQFF
TGTGCCACCTCTAAGGGAGGTGGGAGAATCAATGAGCAGTTCTTC
>NA|TRBV29-1|TRBD1|TRBJ1-5
CSVEEGQAILSNQPQHF
TGCAGCGTTGAAGAGGGACAGGCGATCCTTAGCAATCAGCCCCAGCATTTT
>NA|TRBV25-1|TRBD1|TRBJ1-4
CASSRGGANYEKLFF
TGTGCCAGCAGTAGAGGGGGCGCCAATTATGAAAAACTGTTTTTT
>NA|TRBV12-3/TRBV12-4|TRBD1|TRBJ1-2
CASRRDSNYGYTF
TGTGCCAGCAGGCGGGACAGCAACTATGGCTACACCTTC
>NA|TRBV15|NA|TRBJ2-1
CATSRDKARLSYNEQFF
TGTGCCACCAGCAGAGATAAAGCCCGACTCTCCTACAATGAGCAGTTCTTC
>NA|TRBV3-1/TRBV3-2|TRBD1|TRBJ1-2
CASSQNRDRGYGYTF
TGTGCCAGCAGCCAAAACCGGGACAGGGGTTATGGCTACACCTTC
>NA|TRBV24-1|TRBD2|TRBJ2-1
CATSDSGRLYNEQFF
TGTGCCACCAGTGATAGCGGGAGGTTATACAATGAGCAGTTCTTC
>NA|TRBV7-9|NA|TRBJ2-1
CASSFPRVGMGQGNEQFF
TGTGCCAGCAGCTTTCCTAGGGTGGGAATGGGACAAGGGAATGAGCAGTTCTTC
>few|TRBV7-2|TRBD1|TRBJ1-5
CASSLDRGPNQPQHF
TGTGCCAGCAGCTTGGACAGGGGCCCCAATCAGCCCCAGCATTTT
>NA|TRBV24-1|NA|TRBJ2-7
CATSATGTYEQYF
TGTGCCACCAGTGCAACAGGCACCTACGAGCAGTACTTC
>NA|TRBV15|TRBD2|TRBJ2-1
CATSRAKLAGGKNEQFF
TGTGCCACCAGCAGAGCAAAACTAGCGGGAGGGAAGAATGAGCAGTTCTTC
>NA|TRBV2|TRBD2|TRBJ2-1
CASSRRGTSGMDEQFF
TGTGCCAGCAGTCGACGGGGGACTAGCGGGATGGATGAGCAGTTCTTC
>NA|TRBV19|NA|TRBJ1-1
CASSTGGYTEAFF
TGTGCCAGTAGTACGGGGGGATACACTGAAGCTTTCTTT
>NA|TRBV5-6|TRBD1|TRBJ2-6
CASSFGQGSNVLTF
TGTGCCAGCAGCTTCGGACAGGGCTCCAACGTCCTGACTTTC
>few|TRBV7-2|TRBD1|TRBJ2-7
CASSFTETGSEQYF
TGTGCCAGCAGCTTTACCGAGACAGGGAGCGAGCAGTACTTC
>NA|TRBV4-1|TRBD1|TRBJ2-5
CASSRGTGVQETQYF
TGCGCCAGCAGCCGCGGGACAGGAGTCCAAGAGACCCAGTACTTC
>NA|TRBV4-1|NA|TRBJ2-7
CASSQVSEPYEQYF
TGCGCCAGCAGCCAAGTTAGCGAACCCTACGAGCAGTACTTC
>NA|TRBV10-3|TRBD1|TRBJ2-3
CAISPGGLQTDTQYF
TGTGCCATCAGTCCAGGGGGCCTACAGACAGATACGCAGTATTTT
>NA|TRBV6-5|NA|TRBJ2-7
CASSYTQGTYEQYF
TGTGCCAGCAGTTACACGCAGGGGACCTACGAGCAGTACTTC
>once|TRBV12-3/TRBV12-4|NA|TRBJ1-2
CASSIEGHGYTF
TGTGCCAGCAGTATAGAGGGGCATGGCTACACCTTC